The 15 T cell receptor beta chains listed next were all sequenced from one sample in a study of T cells in women clearing cervical HPV infection. Measured with immunoSEQ multiplex PCR; TCRdb has only the in-frame clones, and not every one. This table lists about 31,000 clones. Specimen: blood buffy coat. The source is a woman aged 18-70 years with a cervical HPV16 infection that either progressed to CIN3+ or cleared (not recorded which).

Of note for this clone: The sequenced fragment ends 3 residues before the CDR3 boundary, so the rest is inferred from the germline J gene. V is TRBV6-2 or TRBV6-3 and J is TRBJ1-2; D not certain. Germline V gene data show CDR1 as MNHEY and CDR2 as SVGEGT. CDR3 length: 15 residues. CDR3 bases read: TGTGCCAGCAGACCTAGCGGGGAGGCCAAAAACATC. It translates to CASRPSGEAKNI. From start to end, the CDR3 is CASRPSGEAKNIYTF.

Note on this clone: The read is 3 residues too short to cover the CDR3 end, so that end is filled in from the germline J gene. This rearrangement joins TRBV20-1 to TRBJ1-4; 10 bases fit TRBD1. The CDR3 extends over 15 amino acids. J gave up 4 bases and V 3 bases, and 5 bases lay outside the gene matches. Germline CDR1 and CDR2: DFQATT and SNEGSKA (reference sequence). Incomplete CDR3 DNA: TGCAGTGCTAGGGGGACAGGGGAGCATAATGAAAAA. It yields the protein CSARGTGEHNEK. The full CDR3 reads CSARGTGEHNEKLFF.

A remark on this clone: The observed sequence ends 3 residues before the CDR3 terminus, with the missing tail filled in from the germline J gene. The rearrangement links TRBV19 to TRBJ1-5; 7 nucleotides align to TRBD1. V dropped 5 bases and J dropped 4; count of bases not matched to a gene: 5. In germline, CDR1 is LNHDA, CDR2 SQIVND (reference sequence). The CDR3 totals 14 residues. CDR3 bases read: TGTGCCAGTAGTGAAAGACAGGGAAATCAGCCC. This sequence encodes CASSERQGNQP. The full CDR3 reads CASSERQGNQPQHF.

Comment on this clone: With the read ending 3 residues before the CDR3 end, the germline J gene is used to fill in that end. The V and J genes are TRBV5-8 and TRBJ2-1; TRBD1 aligns across 7 bases. Germline V gene data show CDR1 as SGHTS and CDR2 as YDEGEE. The CDR3 contains 15 residues. Trimming cost V 4 bases and J 4 bases; bases outside gene matches: 8. The CDR3 sequence: CASSQDGTAYNEQFF. CDR3 DNA, as far as it was read: TGTGCCAGCAGCCAGGACGGGACAGCATACAATGAG.

About this clone itself: The read stops 3 residues short of the end of the CDR3; the missing end is completed from the germline J gene. The rearrangement joins TRBV18 to TRBJ2-2; 8 nucleotides agree with TRBD1. CDR1 and CDR2 from the germline V gene are KGHSH and LQKENI. There are 17 residues in the CDR3. CDR3 bases read: TGTGCCAGCTCATCTACTTCTCAGGGGGCGCCGGGTTCACCG. Its translation: CASSSTSQGAPGSP. The full CDR3 protein is CASSSTSQGAPGSPLFF.

As regards this clone: The read is 3 residues too short to cover the CDR3 end, so that end is filled in from the germline J gene. This chain connects TRBV7-9 to TRBJ1-2; D is possibly TRBD1 (6 bases). Germline V gene sequence: CDR1 SEHNR, CDR2 FQNEAQ (reference sequence). The CDR3 is 14 residues long. Trimming took 1 base from V and 4 from J, leaving 10 bases between them. CDR3 bases read: TGTGCCAGCAGCTTAGAAACAGGGACCTATGGC. Its translation: CASSLETGTYG. Given in full, the CDR3 is CASSLETGTYGYTF.

Points on this clone: Sequencing ends 3 residues short of the CDR3 end; the germline J gene provides the rest. This chain connects TRBV20-1 to TRBJ2-6; D is undetermined. The CDR3 runs 14 residues. Germline-derived CDR1 and CDR2 are DFQATT and SNEGSKA (reference sequence). Trimming removed 3 bases at V and 0 bases at J, with 6 bases between. Partial CDR3 DNA: TGCAGTGCTAGCCCCATCTCTGGGGCCAACGTC. Amino acids: CSASPISGANV. In full, the CDR3 reads CSASPISGANVLTF.

As regards this clone: The observed sequence ends 3 residues before the CDR3 terminus, with the missing tail filled in from the germline J gene. The genes are TRBV28 and TRBJ2-4, with TRBD1 matching 7 bases. CDR3 length equals 16 residues. The trim removed 4 bases at V and 0 bases at J, leaving 6 bases unmatched. Germline CDR1 reads MDHEN; CDR2 reads SYDVKM. CDR3 in amino acids: CASSSRQGPAKNIQYF. The CDR3 bases that were read are TGTGCCAGCAGTTCACGACAGGGTCCAGCCAAAAACATT.

Concerning this clone: The CDR3 extends 3 residues past the end of the read, so its final part is completed from the germline J gene. The rearrangement uses TRBV20-1 and TRBJ1-3, with D tentatively TRBD1 (6 bases). Deletions cut 3 bases from V and 4 bases from J, with 13 bases between. CDR3 length: 14 residues. Germline V CDR1 and CDR2: DFQATT, SNEGSKA (reference sequence). CDR3 protein: CSARANREGNTIYF. The CDR3 DNA, read in part, is TGCAGTGCTAGGGCTAACAGGGAGGGAAACACC.

Concerning this clone itself: The missing CDR3 end, 3 residues past where the read stops, is filled in from the germline J gene. The same CDR3 is also encoded by other DNA sequences in this sample. This rearrangement joins TRBV18 to TRBJ2-1, with D possibly being TRBD2 (5 bases). The germline V gene encodes CDR1 KGHSH and CDR2 LQKENI. The CDR3 is 16 residues long. Trimming took 0 bases from V and 7 from J, leaving 16 bases between them. The CDR3 reads CASSPPRGAPGNEQFF. Incomplete CDR3 DNA: TGTGCCAGCTCACCACCCCGGGGTGCCCCTGGGAATGAG.

A word on this clone: The read ends 3 residues before the CDR3 terminus; that terminus is restored from the germline J gene. The genes are TRBV5-1 and TRBJ1-2; D uncertain. Per the germline V gene, CDR1 is SGHRS and CDR2 is YFSETQ. CDR3 length: 14 residues. Trimming stripped 4 bases from V and 0 bases from J, with 10 bases between. Partial CDR3 DNA: TGCGCCAGCAGCCTCAGAGAGGCTAACTATGGC. The encoded protein is CASSLREANYG. The whole CDR3 is CASSLREANYGYTF.

On this clone: The observed sequence ends 3 residues before the CDR3 terminus, with the missing tail filled in from the germline J gene. The V gene is TRBV7-3, the J gene TRBJ1-1, with 7 bases matching TRBD1. Germline CDR1 and CDR2: SGHTA and FQGTGA. This CDR3 contains 13 residues. The covered CDR3 bases are TGTGCCAGCAGCGAACAGGGGACTAGAGAA. This sequence encodes CASSEQGTRE. The entire CDR3 is CASSEQGTREAFF.

As concerns this clone: Mismatch with germline at one junction end may stem from a read error. The read ends 3 residues shy of where the CDR3 ends; the end is completed using the germline J gene. Other DNA variants within this sample encode the same CDR3. V is TRBV7-2 and J is TRBJ1-2; no definite D call. The CDR3 has 14 residues. CDR1 and CDR2 from the germline V gene are SGHTA and FQGNSA. The CDR3 region is CASSFQAEAYGYTF. The CDR3 bases that were read are TGTGCCAGCAGCTTCCAGGCTGAGGCCTATGGA.

With respect to this clone: With the read ending 3 residues before the CDR3 end, the germline J gene is used to fill in that end. The chain uses TRBV20-1 and TRBJ2-3; D possibly corresponds to TRBD2 (5 bases). Germline values: CDR1 DFQATT, CDR2 SNEGSKA (reference sequence). The V and J ends lost 0 bases and 2 bases respectively, with 12 bases between them. CDR3 length: 15 residues. The DNA read from the CDR3 is TGCAGTGCTAGAGATGACCGAGCGGCCACAGATACG. This encodes CSARDDRAATDT. The entire CDR3 protein reads CSARDDRAATDTQYF.

To note about this clone: From the germline J gene comes the end of the CDR3, since the read stops 3 residues before it. The V and J genes are TRBV2 and TRBJ2-3; TRBD2 might be the D (5 bases). In germline, CDR1 is SNHLY, CDR2 FYNNEI. CDR3 length equals 12 residues. CDR3 residues: CASSGTLVPQYF. The CDR3 DNA, read in part, is TGTGCCAGCAGTGGGACTCTAGTACCG. Based on the CDR3 plus reference TRBV2 and TRBJ2-3, the full variable domain is EPEVTQTPSHQVTQMGQEVILRCVPISNHLYFYWYRQILGQKVEFLVSFYNNEISEKSEIFDDQFSVERPDGSNFTLKIRSTKLEDSAMYFCASSGTLVPQYFGPGTRLTVL.